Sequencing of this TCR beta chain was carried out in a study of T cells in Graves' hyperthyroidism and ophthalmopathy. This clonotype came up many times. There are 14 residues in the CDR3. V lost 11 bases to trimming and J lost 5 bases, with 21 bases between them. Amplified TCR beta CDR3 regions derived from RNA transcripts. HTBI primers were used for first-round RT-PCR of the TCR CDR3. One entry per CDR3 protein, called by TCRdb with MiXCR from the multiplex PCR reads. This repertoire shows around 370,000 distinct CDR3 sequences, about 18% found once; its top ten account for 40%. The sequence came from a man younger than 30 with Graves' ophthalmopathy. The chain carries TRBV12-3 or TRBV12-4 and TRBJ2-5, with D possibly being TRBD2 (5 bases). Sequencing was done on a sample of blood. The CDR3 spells CAFSLERFWETQYF. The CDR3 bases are TGTGCCTTTTCCCTTGAGCGGTTCTGGGAGACCCAGTACTTC.